The text below deals with one TCR beta chain. TCRdb recomputed calls from the RT-PCR reads with MiXCR, one row per CDR3 protein. The sample contains 500,000 to 700,000 distinct CDR3 sequences, around 25% of which appear only once. This sample was included in a study of response to subunit inactivated influenza vaccine. This CDR3 is built from 17 residues. J was trimmed by 8 bases and V by 1 base; bases with no gene match: 11. The germline CDR1 and CDR2 sequences are SEHNR and FQNEAQ (reference sequence). The sample also formed part of further work on T cells expressing NK-cell markers. That report notes: Researchers built TCR beta cDNA using 5'RACE template switching with UMIs. Source material for TCR beta repertoires consisted of sorted CD3+CD56+NKG2C+, CD3+CD56+NKG2C- and CD3+CD56-NKG2C+ T cells. These clonotypes also led the CD3+CD56-NKG2C+ fraction in a handful of donors.

The chain joins TRBV7-9 to TRBJ2-1; TRBD2 aligns across 10 bases. The material was CD4+ T cells sorted from PBMCs, obtained about 13 days after vaccination. The receptor comes from a man in his fifties or sixties who received an inactivated influenza vaccine. CDR3 protein: CASSLDSASGGWYEQFF. The DNA for the CDR3 is TGTGCCAGCAGCTTAGATTCTGCTAGCGGGGGTTGGTATGAGCAGTTCTTC.